These T cell receptor beta chains were read from a single sample in a study of regulatory T cells in long-lasting Graves disease. Each CDR3 protein gets one entry after TCRdb re-called the multiplex PCR reads with MiXCR. The table lists some 450,000 distinct CDR3 sequences, 16% of them singletons. These sequences were also reported in another study, on T cells in Graves' hyperthyroidism and ophthalmopathy.

Sequencing was performed on peripheral blood mononuclear cells (PBMCs), taken at new diagnosis, from a patient treated with antithyroid drugs. The receptors were gathered from a woman between 25 and 40 years old with Graves disease. Both conserved end residues are part of each CDR3. Fields, in order: clone size, V gene, J gene, D gene, CDR3 protein, CDR3 DNA. The D gene is left open where the match is weak. Clone size appears in some rows only: once, few, many, or a class for an expanded clone.

clone size: many; V gene: TRBV28; J gene: TRBJ1-5; D gene: -; CDR3 protein: CASTRGDLSNQPQHF; CDR3 DNA: TGTGCCAGCACCCGGGGAGACCTTAGCAATCAGCCCCAGCATTTT
clone size: few; V gene: TRBV4-3; J gene: TRBJ1-2; D gene: -; CDR3 protein: CASSQAGDFTSKGYTF; CDR3 DNA: TGCGCCAGCAGCCAAGCTGGGGACTTTACCAGTAAGGGCTACACCTTC
clone size: -; V gene: TRBV10-3; J gene: TRBJ2-2; D gene: TRBD1; CDR3 protein: CAIKDRGPSNTGELFF; CDR3 DNA: TGTGCCATCAAGGACAGGGGGCCTTCGAACACCGGGGAGCTGTTTTTT
clone size: many; V gene: TRBV28; J gene: TRBJ2-7; D gene: TRBD1; CDR3 protein: CASSFGQGNEQYF; CDR3 DNA: TGTGCCAGCAGTTTCGGACAGGGTAACGAGCAGTACTTC
clone size: many; V gene: TRBV11-2; J gene: TRBJ1-1; D gene: -; CDR3 protein: CASSLVLGTEAFF; CDR3 DNA: TGTGCCAGCAGCTTAGTGCTCGGCACTGAAGCTTTCTTT
clone size: many; V gene: TRBV9; J gene: TRBJ2-3; D gene: -; CDR3 protein: CASSQGGLSTDTQYF; CDR3 DNA: TGTGCCAGCAGCCAGGGGGGACTCAGCACAGATACGCAGTATTTT
clone size: -; V gene: TRBV5-1; J gene: TRBJ2-3; D gene: -; CDR3 protein: CASTDSWGTDTQYF; CDR3 DNA: TGCGCCAGCACGGACTCCTGGGGCACAGATACGCAGTATTTT
clone size: -; V gene: TRBV7-9; J gene: TRBJ2-2; D gene: -; CDR3 protein: CASSTSMAGLTGELFF; CDR3 DNA: TGTGCCAGCAGCACCAGCATGGCGGGCCTCACCGGGGAGCTGTTTTTT
clone size: many; V gene: TRBV28; J gene: TRBJ2-7; D gene: TRBD1; CDR3 protein: CASGTPGQYEQYF; CDR3 DNA: TGTGCCAGCGGAACCCCGGGACAGTACGAGCAGTACTTC
clone size: many; V gene: TRBV18; J gene: TRBJ2-7; D gene: -; CDR3 protein: CASSPLGDSYEQYF; CDR3 DNA: TGTGCCAGCTCACCCTTAGGAGACTCCTACGAGCAGTACTTC
clone size: -; V gene: TRBV20-1; J gene: TRBJ2-1; D gene: -; CDR3 protein: CSASDRVAAYNEQFF; CDR3 DNA: TGCAGTGCTAGTGATAGGGTAGCGGCGTACAATGAGCAGTTCTTC
clone size: many; V gene: TRBV11-3; J gene: TRBJ1-1; D gene: -; CDR3 protein: CASRLNPGRDTEAFF; CDR3 DNA: TGTGCCAGCAGGTTAAATCCAGGGAGGGACACTGAAGCTTTCTTT
clone size: few; V gene: TRBV20-1; J gene: TRBJ2-3; D gene: TRBD2; CDR3 protein: CSAPSGTSTDTQYF; CDR3 DNA: TGCAGTGCGCCTAGCGGGACTAGCACAGATACGCAGTATTTT
clone size: many; V gene: TRBV20-1; J gene: TRBJ2-1; D gene: -; CDR3 protein: CSAGDWKLNEQFF; CDR3 DNA: TGCAGTGCTGGGGATTGGAAGCTGAATGAGCAGTTCTTC
clone size: -; V gene: TRBV6-5; J gene: TRBJ1-2; D gene: -; CDR3 protein: CASSYSQEIYYGYTF; CDR3 DNA: TGTGCCAGCAGTTACTCGCAAGAAATCTACTATGGCTACACCTTC
clone size: -; V gene: TRBV19; J gene: TRBJ1-5; D gene: -; CDR3 protein: CASNSGWSNQPQHF; CDR3 DNA: TGTGCCAGTAATTCCGGTTGGAGCAATCAGCCCCAGCATTTT
clone size: many; V gene: TRBV15; J gene: TRBJ2-7; D gene: -; CDR3 protein: CATSRDQGSAYEQYF; CDR3 DNA: TGTGCCACCAGCAGAGATCAGGGGAGCGCCTACGAGCAGTACTTC
clone size: many; V gene: TRBV28; J gene: TRBJ2-3; D gene: -; CDR3 protein: CASNPPSTDTQYF; CDR3 DNA: TGTGCCAGCAACCCTCCCAGCACAGATACGCAGTATTTT
clone size: few; V gene: TRBV7-9; J gene: TRBJ1-4; D gene: -; CDR3 protein: CASSPSPGLTELFF; CDR3 DNA: TGTGCCAGCAGCCCTTCACCGGGACTTACGGAACTGTTTTTT
clone size: many; V gene: TRBV28; J gene: TRBJ2-4; D gene: -; CDR3 protein: CASSPTRLVAIQYF; CDR3 DNA: TGTGCCAGCAGCCCGACCCGACTAGTAGCCATTCAGTACTTC
clone size: -; V gene: TRBV10-2; J gene: TRBJ2-3; D gene: -; CDR3 protein: CASGSPITAGDGSDTQYF; CDR3 DNA: TGCGCCAGCGGAAGCCCGATCACGGCAGGGGATGGTTCAGATACGCAGTATTTT
clone size: many; V gene: TRBV29-1; J gene: TRBJ2-3; D gene: TRBD1; CDR3 protein: CSVEEPQGAGDTQYF; CDR3 DNA: TGCAGCGTTGAAGAACCACAGGGGGCCGGAGATACGCAGTATTTT
clone size: -; V gene: TRBV6-2/TRBV6-3; J gene: TRBJ1-3; D gene: -; CDR3 protein: CASSYSQNSGNTIYF; CDR3 DNA: TGTGCCAGCAGTTACTCCCAGAACTCTGGAAACACCATATATTTT
clone size: many; V gene: TRBV2; J gene: TRBJ1-5; D gene: TRBD1; CDR3 protein: CASTGQGGQPQHF; CDR3 DNA: TGTGCCAGCACCGGACAGGGGGGCCAGCCCCAGCATTTT
clone size: many; V gene: TRBV7-8; J gene: TRBJ2-3; D gene: -; CDR3 protein: CASSQGLSRSTDTQYF; CDR3 DNA: TGTGCCAGCAGCCAAGGGCTTTCGCGCAGCACAGATACGCAGTATTTT
clone size: many; V gene: TRBV18; J gene: TRBJ2-2; D gene: TRBD1; CDR3 protein: CASSGPGQPNTGELFF; CDR3 DNA: TGTGCCAGCTCAGGCCCGGGACAGCCGAACACCGGGGAGCTGTTTTTT
clone size: many; V gene: TRBV10-3; J gene: TRBJ1-5; D gene: -; CDR3 protein: CAIGEEEVDQPQHF; CDR3 DNA: TGTGCCATCGGAGAAGAGGAGGTGGATCAGCCCCAGCATTTT
clone size: -; V gene: TRBV19; J gene: TRBJ1-2; D gene: -; CDR3 protein: CASIRAPGPYGYTF; CDR3 DNA: TGTGCCAGTATCCGGGCCCCGGGGCCCTATGGCTACACCTTC
clone size: many; V gene: TRBV20-1; J gene: TRBJ2-2; D gene: -; CDR3 protein: CSATPDGPIF; CDR3 DNA: TGCAGTGCTACGCCGGACGGTCCCATTTTT
clone size: few; V gene: TRBV24-1; J gene: TRBJ1-1; D gene: -; CDR3 protein: CATSDPQVREAFF; CDR3 DNA: TGTGCCACCAGTGATCCCCAGGTCCGCGAAGCTTTCTTT
clone size: -; V gene: TRBV11-2; J gene: TRBJ2-1; D gene: TRBD2; CDR3 protein: CASSPPGLAGGPRSYNEQFF; CDR3 DNA: TGTGCCAGCAGCCCGCCGGGGCTAGCGGGAGGGCCAAGGTCCTACAATGAGCAGTTCTTC
clone size: -; V gene: TRBV4-2; J gene: TRBJ2-1; D gene: -; CDR3 protein: CASSQLGARGNEQFF; CDR3 DNA: TGTGCCAGCAGCCAACTAGGGGCGCGCGGAAATGAGCAGTTCTTC
clone size: many; V gene: TRBV24-1; J gene: TRBJ2-3; D gene: -; CDR3 protein: CATSEKGRYTDTQYF; CDR3 DNA: TGTGCCACCAGTGAAAAAGGGCGGTACACAGATACGCAGTATTTT
clone size: few; V gene: TRBV9; J gene: TRBJ1-4; D gene: TRBD1; CDR3 protein: CASSVGQGGHNEKLFF; CDR3 DNA: TGTGCCAGCAGCGTAGGACAGGGGGGCCATAATGAAAAACTGTTTTTT
clone size: -; V gene: TRBV12-3/TRBV12-4; J gene: TRBJ2-7; D gene: TRBD2; CDR3 protein: CASSGGTTYEQYF; CDR3 DNA: TGTGCCAGCAGTGGCGGGACTACGTACGAGCAGTACTTC
clone size: many; V gene: TRBV28; J gene: TRBJ1-5; D gene: -; CDR3 protein: CASSLMMQPQHF; CDR3 DNA: TGTGCCAGCAGTTTAATGATGCAGCCCCAGCATTTT
clone size: few; V gene: TRBV29-1; J gene: TRBJ1-1; D gene: -; CDR3 protein: CSVGLLRLDTEAFF; CDR3 DNA: TGCAGCGTCGGACTATTAAGATTAGACACTGAAGCTTTCTTT
clone size: many; V gene: TRBV7-2; J gene: TRBJ2-3; D gene: TRBD2; CDR3 protein: CASSYSGITDTQYF; CDR3 DNA: TGTGCCAGCAGTTATAGCGGGATCACAGATACGCAGTATTTT
clone size: many; V gene: TRBV20-1; J gene: TRBJ2-3; D gene: TRBD2; CDR3 protein: CSARETSVPMDTQYF; CDR3 DNA: TGCAGTGCTAGAGAGACTAGCGTCCCGATGGATACGCAGTATTTT
clone size: -; V gene: TRBV14; J gene: TRBJ1-2; D gene: TRBD1; CDR3 protein: CASSPRGGAEGYTF; CDR3 DNA: TGTGCCAGCAGCCCGAGAGGGGGCGCGGAGGGCTACACCTTC
clone size: -; V gene: TRBV5-4; J gene: TRBJ2-1; D gene: -; CDR3 protein: CASSLQVNEQFF; CDR3 DNA: TGTGCCAGCAGCTTACAGGTCAATGAGCAGTTCTTC
clone size: -; V gene: TRBV7-9; J gene: TRBJ1-2; D gene: TRBD1; CDR3 protein: CASSSGQGHGYGYTF; CDR3 DNA: TGTGCCAGCAGCTCGGGACAGGGGCATGGCTATGGCTACACCTTC
clone size: many; V gene: TRBV15; J gene: TRBJ1-3; D gene: TRBD1; CDR3 protein: CATSPYQPHRGRNTIYF; CDR3 DNA: TGTGCCACCAGCCCTTACCAACCTCACAGGGGTAGAAACACCATATATTTT
clone size: many; V gene: TRBV18; J gene: TRBJ1-2; D gene: -; CDR3 protein: CASSPSSVHGYTF; CDR3 DNA: TGTGCCAGCTCACCAAGCTCGGTGCATGGCTACACCTTC
clone size: many; V gene: TRBV27; J gene: TRBJ2-1; D gene: -; CDR3 protein: CASTGGGYEQFF; CDR3 DNA: TGTGCCAGCACGGGTGGGGGGTATGAGCAGTTCTTC
clone size: many; V gene: TRBV12-3/TRBV12-4; J gene: TRBJ2-1; D gene: -; CDR3 protein: CASSSHTDREFF; CDR3 DNA: TGTGCCAGCAGTTCCCACACCGATCGGGAGTTCTTC
clone size: -; V gene: TRBV20-1; J gene: TRBJ2-7; D gene: TRBD2; CDR3 protein: CSARDVLAGGSFSYEQYF; CDR3 DNA: TGCAGTGCTAGAGATGTGCTAGCGGGAGGTTCGTTTTCCTACGAGCAGTACTTC
clone size: few; V gene: TRBV18; J gene: TRBJ2-1; D gene: TRBD1; CDR3 protein: CASSPRSKGAFEQFF; CDR3 DNA: TGTGCCAGCTCACCACGGAGTAAGGGGGCCTTTGAGCAGTTCTTC
clone size: -; V gene: TRBV15; J gene: TRBJ2-1; D gene: -; CDR3 protein: CATSRARWDGEGVGPYNEQFF; CDR3 DNA: TGTGCCACCAGCAGAGCTCGCTGGGACGGAGAAGGAGTAGGACCTTACAATGAGCAGTTCTTC
clone size: -; V gene: TRBV7-2; J gene: TRBJ2-1; D gene: -; CDR3 protein: CAIGGKPYNEQFF; CDR3 DNA: TGTGCCATTGGGGGGAAACCCTACAATGAGCAGTTCTTC
clone size: -; V gene: TRBV6-1; J gene: TRBJ1-5; D gene: -; CDR3 protein: CASSGGLILWPQHF; CDR3 DNA: TGTGCCAGCAGTGGGGGGTTAATTTTGTGGCCCCAGCATTTT
clone size: many; V gene: TRBV6-1; J gene: TRBJ2-6; D gene: -; CDR3 protein: CASSDQGSGANVLTF; CDR3 DNA: TGTGCCAGCAGTGATCAGGGTTCTGGGGCCAACGTCCTGACTTTC
clone size: many; V gene: TRBV6-5; J gene: TRBJ1-1; D gene: -; CDR3 protein: CASSYSELNTEAFF; CDR3 DNA: TGTGCCAGCAGTTACTCGGAACTGAACACTGAAGCTTTCTTT
clone size: many; V gene: TRBV12-3/TRBV12-4; J gene: TRBJ2-3; D gene: -; CDR3 protein: CASRVSKTGWGTQYF; CDR3 DNA: TGTGCCAGCAGGGTATCTAAGACAGGCTGGGGTACGCAGTATTTT
clone size: few; V gene: TRBV20-1; J gene: TRBJ2-7; D gene: -; CDR3 protein: CSADSYEQYF; CDR3 DNA: TGCAGTGCGGATTCCTACGAGCAGTACTTC
clone size: -; V gene: TRBV28; J gene: TRBJ2-4; D gene: -; CDR3 protein: CASSLSGGGVNIQYF; CDR3 DNA: TGTGCCAGCAGTTTATCCGGGGGTGGGGTAAACATTCAGTACTTC
clone size: many; V gene: TRBV28; J gene: TRBJ1-2; D gene: -; CDR3 protein: CASNPDTSGYGYTF; CDR3 DNA: TGTGCCAGCAACCCCGACACCTCGGGGTATGGCTACACCTTC